This T cell receptor (beta chain) was identified in a study of blood T cell repertoires in COVID-19. Looking at the study overall: COVID-19 samples, acute and convalescent, were from the United States, Italy and Spain.

Looked up from germline, CDR1 is SGHRS and CDR2 is YFSETQ. There are 12 residues in the CDR3. The ends lost 2 bases at V and 6 bases at J; junction bases unmatched: 1. In the original processing: Estimation of nucleated cell counts was performed using reference gene primer amplification. Produced via immunoSEQ multiplex PCR; TCRdb's table is partial and in-frame only. That table gives V, J and clone size, and the DNA gave D and trimming. The sample includes some 120,000 clones, 80% to 90% of them seen just once. Sample: peripheral blood. This clonotype originated in a human donor in a cohort sampled during active COVID-19. V usage is TRBV5-1 and J usage is TRBJ2-7; the match to TRBD1 covers 8 bases. CDR3 DNA sequence: TGCGCCAGCAGCTTCACAGGGGGCGAGCAGTACTTC. Translation gives CASSFTGGEQYF.